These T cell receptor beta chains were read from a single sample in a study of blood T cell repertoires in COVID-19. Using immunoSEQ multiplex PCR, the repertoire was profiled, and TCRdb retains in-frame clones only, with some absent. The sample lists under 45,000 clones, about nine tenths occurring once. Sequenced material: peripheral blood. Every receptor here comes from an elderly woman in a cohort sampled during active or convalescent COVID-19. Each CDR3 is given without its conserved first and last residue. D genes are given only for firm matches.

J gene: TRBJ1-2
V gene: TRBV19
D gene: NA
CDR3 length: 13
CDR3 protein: ASSIRTGPRYGYT

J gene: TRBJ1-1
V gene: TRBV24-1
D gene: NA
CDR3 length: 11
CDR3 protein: AVAEGMNTEAF

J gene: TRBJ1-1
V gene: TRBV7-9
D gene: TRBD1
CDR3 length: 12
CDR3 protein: ASSNRGWHTEAF

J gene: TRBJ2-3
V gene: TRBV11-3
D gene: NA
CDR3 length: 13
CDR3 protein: ASSLAAGLGDTQY

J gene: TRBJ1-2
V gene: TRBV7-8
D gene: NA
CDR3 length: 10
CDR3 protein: ASSSGGYGYT

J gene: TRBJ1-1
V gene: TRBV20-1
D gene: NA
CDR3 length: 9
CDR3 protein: SAKRNTEAF

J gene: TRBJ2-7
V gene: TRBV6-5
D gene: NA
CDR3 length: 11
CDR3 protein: ASQLTPTYEQY

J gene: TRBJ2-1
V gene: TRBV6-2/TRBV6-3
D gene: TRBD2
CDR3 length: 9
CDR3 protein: ASSPGGEQF

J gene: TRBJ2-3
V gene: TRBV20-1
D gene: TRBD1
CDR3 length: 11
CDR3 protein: SASTGGPDTQY

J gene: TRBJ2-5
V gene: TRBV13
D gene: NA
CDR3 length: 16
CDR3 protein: ASSPPGGTSSLQGTQY

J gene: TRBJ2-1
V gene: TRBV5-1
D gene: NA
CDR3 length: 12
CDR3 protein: ASSSRSGYNEQF

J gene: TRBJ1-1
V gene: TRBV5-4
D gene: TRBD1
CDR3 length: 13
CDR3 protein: ASSPSDRANTEAF

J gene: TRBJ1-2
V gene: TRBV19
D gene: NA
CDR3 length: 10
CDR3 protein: ASLDTNYGYT

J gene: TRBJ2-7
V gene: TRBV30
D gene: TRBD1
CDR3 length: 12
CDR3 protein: AWRAGTGSYEQY

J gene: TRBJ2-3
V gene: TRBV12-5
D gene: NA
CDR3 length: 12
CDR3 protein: ASGSGGDPDTQY

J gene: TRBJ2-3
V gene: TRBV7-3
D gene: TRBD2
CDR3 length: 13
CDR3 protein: ASSPSGGRTDTQY

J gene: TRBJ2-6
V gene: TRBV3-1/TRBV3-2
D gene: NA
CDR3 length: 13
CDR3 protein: ASSRAPSGANVLT

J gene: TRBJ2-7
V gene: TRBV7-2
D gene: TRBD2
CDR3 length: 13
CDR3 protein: ASRASSGSSYEQY

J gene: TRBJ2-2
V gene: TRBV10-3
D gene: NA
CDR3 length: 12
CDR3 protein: AITSSGNTGELF

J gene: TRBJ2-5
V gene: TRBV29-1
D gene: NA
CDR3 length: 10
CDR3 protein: SVVGAGETQY